The 21 T cell receptor beta chains reported below all come from one sample, sequenced in a study of T cell responses to AZD1222 COVID-19 vaccine. Assay used: immunoSEQ multiplex PCR; TCRdb lists only in-frame clones, some missing. The sample has 130,000 or so clones, around 91% seen once. This sample comprised peripheral blood, obtained on day 0 of AZD1222 vaccination. These receptors all stem from an adult in good health.

The chain uses TRBV19 and TRBJ1-3; D call uncertain. Per germline, CDR1 LNHDA and CDR2 SQIVND (reference sequence). Trimming left V 8 bases short and J 7 bases short, with 6 bases between. This CDR3 spans 10 amino acids. CDR3 DNA: TGTGCCAGTGGTTGGAACACCATATATTTT. Translating it yields CASGWNTIYF.

CDR3 protein: CASSLKGNEQYF. Written as DNA, the CDR3 is TGTGCCAGCAGTTTGAAGGGTAACGAGCAGTACTTC. The chain links TRBV27 to TRBJ2-7; D gene unclear. Germline V gene lookup returns CDR1 MNHEY and CDR2 SMNVEV (reference sequence). The CDR3 is 12 residues long. Trimming stripped 3 bases from V and 5 bases from J, with 8 bases between.

This clone was detected only once. This rearrangement joins TRBV30 to TRBJ1-5, with 8 bases lining up with TRBD1. V shed 3 bases and J 2 bases; nucleotides not matched to a gene: 3. The CDR3 is 14 residues long. In germline, CDR1 is GTSNPN, CDR2 SVGIG (reference sequence). The CDR3, as DNA: TGTGCCTGGAGCGAGGGACAGGGCAATCAGCCCCAGCATTTT. Its translation is CAWSEGQGNQPQHF. Supplemented by reference TRBV30 and TRBJ1-5, the full variable domain reads SQTIHQWPATLVQPVGSPLSLECTVEGTSNPNLYWYRQAAGRGLQLLFYSVGIGQISSEVPQNLSASRPQDRQFILSSKKLLLSDSGFYLCAWSEGQGNQPQHFGDGTRLSIL.

The CDR3 bases are TGTGCCAGCAGGACTACAGGGCTTCATGGCTACACCTTC. Encoded protein: CASRTTGLHGYTF. The chain recombines TRBV28 with TRBJ1-2, with a tentative D call TRBD1 (6 bases). The V end was cut by 6 bases, the J end by 6 bases, with 14 bases between. CDR1 and CDR2 (germline): MDHEN, SYDVKM. The CDR3 sequence is 13 residues long.

The rearrangement uses TRBV5-1 and TRBJ1-1; TRBD1 matches 7 bases. CDR3 length: 15 amino acids. The J segment lost 0 bases and the V segment lost 10 bases, leaving 12 bases of the junction unmatched. Germline loops: CDR1 SGHRS, CDR2 YFSETQ. The CDR3 sequence: CASTNRGGMNTEAFF. The CDR3 bases are TGCGCCTCCACGAACAGGGGTGGGATGAACACTGAAGCTTTCTTT.

The chain employs TRBV7-2 and TRBJ1-2; the D gene is possibly TRBD1 (6 bases). The length of the CDR3 is 15 residues. Germline V lookup: CDR1 SGHTA, CDR2 FQGNSA. Deletions cut 4 bases from V and 3 bases from J, with 15 bases between. In DNA, the CDR3 is TGTGCCAGCAGCTCGCAGAGTGGACAGCACTATGGCTACACCTTC. Translating it yields CASSSQSGQHYGYTF. The full variable domain, with the rest looked up from reference TRBV7-2 and TRBJ1-2, is GAGVSQSPSNKVTEKGKDVELRCDPISGHTALYWYRQSLGQGLEFLIYFQGNSAPDKSGLPSDRFSAERTGGSVSTLTIQRTQQEDSAVYLCASSSQSGQHYGYTFGSGTRLTVV.

V is TRBV3-1 (or the pseudogene TRBV3-2) and J is TRBJ2-1; 8 nucleotides agree with TRBD2. The germline V gene has CDR1 LGHDT and CDR2 YNNKEL (reference sequence). The CDR3 has 13 residues. Germline trimming cut 3 bases from V and 8 bases from J; bases unmatched to any gene: 3. The CDR3 loop reads CASSHREGHEQFF. The DNA of the CDR3 is TGTGCCAGCAGCCACCGGGAGGGGCATGAGCAGTTCTTC.

This chain joins TRBV24-1 and TRBJ1-5, with D hard to call. Germline-derived CDR1 and CDR2 are KGHDR and SFDVKD. Trimming removed 4 bases from V and 4 bases from J, with 7 bases in between. This CDR3 has 13 amino acids. CDR3 in DNA: TGTGCCACCAGTGACCAACCGAATCAGCCCCAGCATTTT. Encoded protein: CATSDQPNQPQHF.

This clone occurred once. V and J are TRBV7-8 and TRBJ2-5; perhaps D is TRBD1 or TRBD2 (6 bases each). V lost 5 bases to trimming and J lost 5 bases, with 12 bases between them. This CDR3 comprises 13 residues. CDR1 SGHVS and CDR2 FQNEAQ come from the germline V gene. This chain's CDR3 is CASSLGGTETQYF. CDR3 sequence (DNA): TGTGCCAGCAGCCTAGGGGGGACGGAGACCCAGTACTTC.

The chain joins TRBV11-2 to TRBJ2-7, with 8 bases aligning to TRBD1. The CDR3 covers 15 residues. CDR1 SGHAT and CDR2 FQNNGV come from the germline V gene. With V trimmed by 5 bases and J by 2 bases, 8 bases remained unmatched. The CDR3 coding sequence is TGTGCCAGCAGCATTGGACAGGGAGGAACCTACGAGCAGTACTTC. This sequence encodes CASSIGQGGTYEQYF.

This rearrangement joins TRBV7-2 to TRBJ2-7; D not resolved. Trimming stripped 2 bases from V and 0 bases from J, with 2 bases between. This CDR3 spans 12 amino acids. Germline CDR1 reads SGHTA; CDR2 reads FQGNSA. The CDR3 DNA is TGTGCCAGCAGCTTAATCTCCTACGAGCAGTACTTC. Protein sequence: CASSLISYEQYF. Together with reference TRBV7-2 and TRBJ2-7, the CDR3 gives the full variable domain: GAGVSQSPSNKVTEKGKDVELRCDPISGHTALYWYRQSLGQGLEFLIYFQGNSAPDKSGLPSDRFSAERTGGSVSTLTIQRTQQEDSAVYLCASSLISYEQYFGPGTRLTVT.

The CDR3 region is CASSPHSGANVLTF. The CDR3 bases are TGTGCCAGCTCACCCCACTCTGGGGCCAACGTCCTGACTTTC. J is TRBJ2-6 and V is TRBV18; no clear D. Per germline, CDR1 KGHSH and CDR2 LQKENI. The CDR3 is 14 residues long. The V gene lost 3 bases and the J gene lost 0 bases, with 3 bases spanning the gap. The variable domain in full, completed from reference TRBV18 and TRBJ2-6, reads NAGVMQNPRHLVRRRGQEARLRCSPMKGHSHVYWYRQLPEEGLKFMVYLQKENIIDESGMPKERFSAEFPKEGPSILRIQQVVRGDSAAYFCASSPHSGANVLTFGAGSRLTVL.

Only one count was recorded for this clone. CDR3 loop: CASSLEGGVYVNTEAFF. The CDR3, as DNA: TGTGCCAGCAGCTTGGAGGGAGGTGTCTACGTGAACACTGAAGCTTTCTTT. This chain connects TRBV5-4 to TRBJ1-1; no reliable D call. V was pared by 0 bases and J by 0 bases, with 15 bases between. The CDR3 is made up of 17 amino acids. CDR1 is SGHNT and CDR2 is YYREEE in the germline V gene (reference sequence).

The V and J genes are TRBV4-3 and TRBJ2-2, with D possibly TRBD1 on 5 matching bases. V was trimmed by 0 bases and J by 0 bases, leaving 5 bases between them. Per germline, CDR1 LGHNA and CDR2 YSLEER. This CDR3 spans 15 amino acids. CDR3 residues: CASSQDRANTGELFF. CDR3 sequence (DNA): TGCGCCAGCAGCCAAGACAGGGCGAACACCGGGGAGCTGTTTTTT.

The rearrangement joins TRBV20-1 to TRBJ2-5; D might be TRBD2 (6 bases). CDR1 is DFQATT and CDR2 is SNEGSKA in the germline V gene (reference sequence). V was trimmed by 6 bases and J by 4 bases, leaving 9 bases between them. The CDR3 is 11 residues long. The CDR3 DNA reads TGCAGTGCCCGGCGGGGAGAGACCCAGTACTTC. It codes for CSARRGETQYF.

The chain combines TRBV5-4 with TRBJ2-1, with 8 bases matching TRBD2. This CDR3 region has 16 residues. CDR1 is SGHNT, CDR2 YYREEE, per germline (reference sequence). J was trimmed by 3 bases and V by 4 bases; bases with no gene match: 9. Here the CDR3 DNA reads TGTGCCAGCAGCCCCTCGAGCGGGGGCCTCTACAATGAGCAGTTCTTC. It specifies CASSPSSGGLYNEQFF. The full variable domain, completed using reference TRBV5-4 and TRBJ2-1, is ETGVTQSPTHLIKTRGQQVTLRCSSQSGHNTVSWYQQALGQGPQFIFQYYREEENGRGNFPPRFSGLQFPNYSSELNVNALELDDSALYLCASSPSSGGLYNEQFFGPGTRLTVL.

The chain joins TRBV15 to TRBJ1-5; the match to TRBD1 covers 11 bases. The V gene end was trimmed by 8 bases and the J gene end by 6 bases; junction bases not matched to a gene: 9. This CDR3 has 15 amino acids. Germline V CDR1 and CDR2: LNHNV, YYDKDF (reference sequence). DNA for the CDR3: TGTGCCACCCAGCAGGACAGGGGGCGAGGTCAGCCCCAGCATTTT. This codes for CATQQDRGRGQPQHF.

V gene TRBV9 combines with J gene TRBJ2-1; 9 positions match TRBD2. The CDR3 totals 15 residues. V lost 4 bases, J lost 6 bases, and 8 bases stayed unmatched. Germline loops: CDR1 SGDLS, CDR2 YYNGEE. The CDR3 loop is CASSPKGGRGNEQFF. CDR3 in DNA: TGTGCCAGCAGCCCCAAGGGCGGGAGGGGCAATGAGCAGTTCTTC.

The chain uses TRBV7-2 and TRBJ1-6; 8 bases fit TRBD1. This CDR3 has 15 amino acids. V shed 4 bases and J 14 bases; nucleotides not matched to a gene: 13. Germline CDR1 reads SGHTA; CDR2 reads FQGNSA. The CDR3 sequence: CASSSTGAWRSALHF. As DNA, the CDR3 is TGTGCCAGCAGCTCGACAGGGGCGTGGAGGTCGGCCCTCCACTTT. Looking up the rest from reference TRBV7-2 and TRBJ1-6 gives the full variable domain: GAGVSQSPSNKVTEKGKDVELRCDPISGHTALYWYRQSLGQGLEFLIYFQGNSAPDKSGLPSDRFSAERTGGSVSTLTIQRTQQEDSAVYLCASSSTGAWRSALHFGNGTRLTVT.

The chain combines TRBV24-1 with TRBJ2-5; unclear D gene. Trimming pared 4 bases from V and 4 bases from J, leaving 3 bases between. Germline V CDR1 and CDR2: KGHDR, SFDVKD. The CDR3 is made up of 11 amino acids. As DNA, the CDR3 is TGTGCCACCAGTGACGTAGAGACCCAGTACTTC. As protein: CATSDVETQYF.

The rearrangement links TRBV10-2 to TRBJ2-1; TRBD2 aligns across 12 bases. Germline CDR1 reads WSHSY; CDR2 reads SAAADI. The CDR3 consists of 14 residues. With V trimmed by 8 bases and J by 13 bases, 12 bases remained unmatched. CDR3 bases: TGCGCCAGCGGGAGGGTAGGACTAGCGGGGCTTCAGTTCTTC. It is translated as CASGRVGLAGLQFF.